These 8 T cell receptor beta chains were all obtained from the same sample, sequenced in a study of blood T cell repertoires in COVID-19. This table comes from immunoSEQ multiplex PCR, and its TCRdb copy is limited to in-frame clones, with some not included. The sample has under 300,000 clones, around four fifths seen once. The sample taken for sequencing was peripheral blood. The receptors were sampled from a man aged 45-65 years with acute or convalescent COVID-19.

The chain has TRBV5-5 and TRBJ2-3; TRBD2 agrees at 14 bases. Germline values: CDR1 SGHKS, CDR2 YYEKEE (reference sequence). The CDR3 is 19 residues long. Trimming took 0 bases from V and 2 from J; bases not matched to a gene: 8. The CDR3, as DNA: TGTGCCAGCAGCTTGGGGACTAGCGGGGGGTCAGCTCCCACAGATACGCAGTATTTT. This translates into CASSLGTSGGSAPTDTQYF.

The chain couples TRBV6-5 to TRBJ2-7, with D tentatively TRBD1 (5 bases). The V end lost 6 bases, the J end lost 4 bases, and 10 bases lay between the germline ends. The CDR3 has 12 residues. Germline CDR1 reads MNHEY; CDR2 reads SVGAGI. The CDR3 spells CASRARDYEQYF. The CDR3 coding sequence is TGTGCCAGCAGAGCCAGGGATTACGAGCAGTACTTC.

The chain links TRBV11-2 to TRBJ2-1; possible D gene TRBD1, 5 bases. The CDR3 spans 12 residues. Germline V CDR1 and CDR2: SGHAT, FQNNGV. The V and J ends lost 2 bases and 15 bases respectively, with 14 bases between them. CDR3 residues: CASSLFLGQGFF. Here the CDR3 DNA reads TGTGCCAGCAGCTTATTTCTGGGGCAGGGGTTCTTC.

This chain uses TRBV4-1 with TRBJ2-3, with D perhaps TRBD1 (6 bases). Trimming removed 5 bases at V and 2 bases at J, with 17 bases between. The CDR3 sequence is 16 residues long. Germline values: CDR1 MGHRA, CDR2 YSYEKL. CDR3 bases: TGCGCCAGCAGCTTCCGAAGGGGACAACCCACAGATACGCAGTATTTT. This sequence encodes CASSFRRGQPTDTQYF.

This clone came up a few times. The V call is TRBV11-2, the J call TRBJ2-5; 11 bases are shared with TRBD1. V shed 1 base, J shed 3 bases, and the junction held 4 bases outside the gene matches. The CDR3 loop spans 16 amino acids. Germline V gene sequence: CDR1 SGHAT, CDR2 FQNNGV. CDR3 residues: CASSLGRDRGEETQYF. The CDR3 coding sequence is TGTGCCAGCAGCTTAGGGCGGGACAGGGGGGAAGAGACCCAGTACTTC. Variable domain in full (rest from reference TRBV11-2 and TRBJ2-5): EAGVAQSPRYKIIEKRQSVAFWCNPISGHATLYWYQQILGQGPKLLIQFQNNGVVDDSQLPKDRFSAERLKGVDSTLKIQPAKLEDSAVYLCASSLGRDRGEETQYFGPGTRLLVL.

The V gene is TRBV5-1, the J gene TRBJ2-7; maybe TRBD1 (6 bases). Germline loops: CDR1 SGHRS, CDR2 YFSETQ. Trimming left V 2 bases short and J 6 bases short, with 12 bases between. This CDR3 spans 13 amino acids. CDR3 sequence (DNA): TGCGCCAGCAGCTTAGGAGGACAGCCCGAGCAGTACTTC. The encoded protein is CASSLGGQPEQYF. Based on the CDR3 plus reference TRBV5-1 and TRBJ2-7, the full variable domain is KAGVTQTPRYLIKTRGQQVTLSCSPISGHRSVSWYQQTPGQGLQFLFEYFSETQRNKGNFPGRFSGRQFSNSRSEMNVSTLELGDSALYLCASSLGGQPEQYFGPGTRLTVT.

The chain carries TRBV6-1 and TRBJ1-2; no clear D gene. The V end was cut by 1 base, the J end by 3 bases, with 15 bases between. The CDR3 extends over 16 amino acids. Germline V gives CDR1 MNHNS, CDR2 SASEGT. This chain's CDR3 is CASSEEWAGSYYGYTF. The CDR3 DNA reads TGTGCCAGCAGTGAAGAATGGGCAGGTAGTTACTATGGCTACACCTTC.

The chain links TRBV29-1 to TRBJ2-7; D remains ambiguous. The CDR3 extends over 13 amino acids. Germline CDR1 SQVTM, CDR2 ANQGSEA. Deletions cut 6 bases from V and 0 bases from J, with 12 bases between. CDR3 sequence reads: CSVRDWSSYEQYF. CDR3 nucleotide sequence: TGCAGCGTGCGAGACTGGAGCTCCTACGAGCAGTACTTC.